These 15 T cell receptor beta chains originate from one sample sequenced in a study of T-cell reconstitution after alpha-beta-depleted transplantation in children. Unique molecular identifiers were used in preparing the TCRbeta library. One entry per CDR3 protein results from TCRdb running MiXCR on the PCR reads. The sample holds some 550,000 distinct CDR3 sequences, under 25% seen once. The sample consisted of PBMCs, mostly from graft donor cells, taken 360 days after TCRalphabeta/CD19-depleted stem cell transplant. The receptors were sampled from a boy younger than two who had a stem cell transplant for acute myeloid leukemia, so the T cells may come from the graft donor.

The chain has TRBV20-1 and TRBJ2-4; D possibly corresponds to TRBD2 (6 bases). The V end was cut by 6 bases, the J end by 5 bases, with 20 bases between. This CDR3 comprises 15 residues. The V gene's germline CDR1 is DFQATT and CDR2 SNEGSKA (reference sequence). The CDR3 coding sequence is TGCAGTGCAGGCCCTTTTTGGGACTCACAAAACATTCAGTACTTC. This gives the protein CSAGPFWDSQNIQYF.

This clonotype was seen a few times. V is TRBV12-3 or TRBV12-4 and J is TRBJ2-1; D remains ambiguous. With 1 base removed from V and 7 bases from J, the gap between germline ends came to 17 bases. The CDR3 runs to 16 residues. As DNA, the CDR3 is TGTGCCAGCAGTTTAGGGGGATGGAGCGTCCGAAATGAGCAGTTCTTC. Translating gives CASSLGGWSVRNEQFF.

This clonotype was found many times. The V call is TRBV11-2, the J call TRBJ2-3, with no clear D. The V end lost 3 bases, the J end lost 0 bases, and 10 bases lay between the germline ends. Germline V gives CDR1 SGHAT, CDR2 FQNNGV. This CDR3 is 15 amino acids long. The CDR3 DNA is TGTGCCAGCAGCTTGGCCACGGGCAGCACAGATACGCAGTATTTT. Translating gives CASSLATGSTDTQYF.

This clonotype was recorded a few times. The V and J genes are TRBV29-1 and TRBJ1-4; 10 bases match TRBD1. The length of the CDR3 is 14 residues. V trimming: 4 bases; J trimming: 3 bases; junction bases outside the gene matches: 2. In germline, CDR1 is SQVTM, CDR2 ANQGSEA. The CDR3 DNA reads TGCAGCGTTGCTGGACAGGGGGCTAATGAAAAACTGTTTTTT. This sequence encodes CSVAGQGANEKLFF.

This clonotype was seen repeatedly, ten times or more. The chain links TRBV13 to TRBJ1-2; perhaps TRBD1 as D (5 bases). Trimming stripped 0 bases from V and 4 bases from J, with 12 bases between. The CDR3 consists of 15 residues. CDR1 is PRHDT and CDR2 is FYEKMQ in the germline V gene (reference sequence). This CDR3 is CASSLGGERGYGYTF. DNA for the CDR3: TGTGCCAGCAGCTTAGGAGGGGAGAGGGGCTATGGCTACACCTTC. Full variable domain (remainder filled in from reference TRBV13 and TRBJ1-2): AAGVIQSPRHLIKEKRETATLKCYPIPRHDTVYWYQQGPGQDPQFLISFYEKMQSDKGSIPDRFSAQQFSDYHSELNMSSLELGDSALYFCASSLGGERGYGYTFGSGTRLTVV.

This clonotype appeared a few times. The V gene is TRBV5-1, the J gene TRBJ2-1, with unresolved D. The germline V gene encodes CDR1 SGHRS and CDR2 YFSETQ. Trimming left V 4 bases short and J 6 bases short, with 8 bases between. CDR3 length equals 12 residues. For the CDR3, the DNA is TGCGCCAGCAGCGGCAGGAGCAATGAGCAGTTCTTC. Residues: CASSGRSNEQFF.

As for this clonotype: A much bigger clone sits one base away, suggesting this may be a read error. Because it lacks the conserved phenylalanine or tryptophan at the end, this CDR3 is likely a read error. The V gene is TRBV20-1, the J gene TRBJ1-2; TRBD1 agrees at 9 bases. The CDR3 runs to 13 residues. The V and J ends lost 5 bases and 3 bases, in that order; junction bases with no gene match: 4. Looked up from germline, CDR1 is DFQATT and CDR2 is SNEGSKA (reference sequence). The CDR3 DNA reads TGCAGTGCTGGACAGGGGAATCACTATGGCTACACCTAC. Protein sequence: CSAGQGNHYGYTY.

This clonotype was found many times. This sequence joins TRBV28 and TRBJ1-5; no definite D call. Germline V gene data show CDR1 as MDHEN and CDR2 as SYDVKM. V was shortened by 7 bases and J by 0 bases, with 10 bases between the two germline ends. The CDR3 contains 14 residues. CDR3 DNA: TGTGCCAGCACCGGACGGTTTAGCAATCAGCCCCAGCATTTT. Translating it yields CASTGRFSNQPQHF.

For this clonotype: A much larger clone lies one base from this, so it may be a read error. This chain links TRBV25-1 with TRBJ2-1; D is uncertain. The CDR3 spans 15 residues. The germline gives CDR1 MGHDK, CDR2 SYGVNS. The CDR3, as DNA: TGTGCCAGCAGTGAATTCGTGTCGCCAAGCAATGAGCAGTCCTTC. Translated: CASSEFVSPSNEQSF.

As to this clonotype: Possible read error: a much larger clone is one base away. The chain combines TRBV20-1 with TRBJ2-3; 11 nucleotides agree with TRBD2. This CDR3 spans 17 amino acids. In germline, CDR1 is DFQATT, CDR2 SNEGSKA (reference sequence). For the CDR3, the DNA is TGCTGTGCTAGTCCCCTTTTAGCGGGGGGGCCCGAGGATACGCAGTATTTT. This translates into CCASPLLAGGPEDTQYF.

This clonotype was observed a handful of times. The V and J genes are TRBV11-2 and TRBJ2-3, with TRBD2 matching over 7 bases. This CDR3 is 15 amino acids long. J gave up 6 bases and V 1 base, and 7 bases lay outside the gene matches. Germline V gives CDR1 SGHAT, CDR2 FQNNGV. The DNA of the CDR3 is TGTGCCAGCAGCTTAGCCAACGTGGGGGGGGATACGCAGTATTTT. Translated, it gives CASSLANVGGDTQYF. The whole variable domain, filled in from reference TRBV11-2 and TRBJ2-3, reads EAGVAQSPRYKIIEKRQSVAFWCNPISGHATLYWYQQILGQGPKLLIQFQNNGVVDDSQLPKDRFSAERLKGVDSTLKIQPAKLEDSAVYLCASSLANVGGDTQYFGPGTRLTVL.

This clonotype was recorded many times. The chain employs TRBV20-1 and TRBJ2-5; weak D call: TRBD1 (5 bases). Trimming cost V 6 bases and J 1 base, with 18 bases left between them. CDR3 length equals 15 residues. Germline-derived CDR1 and CDR2 are DFQATT and SNEGSKA (reference sequence). CDR3 region: CSAEQGPLTQETQYF. The DNA of the CDR3 is TGCAGTGCAGAGCAGGGTCCCCTAACCCAAGAGACCCAGTACTTC.

This clonotype was observed a single time. At one boundary the junction diverges from the germline segment, which might be a read error. The chain links TRBV6-5 to TRBJ2-2; TRBD2 might be the D (6 bases). The V gene's germline CDR1 is MNHEY and CDR2 SVGAGI. This CDR3 is 16 amino acids long. The CDR3 DNA reads as TGTGCCAGCAGTTACTCGGGTGGGGGGAACGCCGGGGAGCTGTTTTTT. Protein sequence: CASSYSGGGNAGELFF.

This chain joins TRBV5-1 and TRBJ2-2; 7 bases align to TRBD1. In germline, CDR1 is SGHRS, CDR2 YFSETQ. The CDR3 contains 15 residues. The ends lost 4 bases at V and 5 bases at J; junction bases unmatched: 8. CDR3 sequence reads: CASSTDRVGTGELFF. The DNA of the CDR3 is TGCGCCAGCAGCACTGACAGGGTAGGAACCGGGGAGCTGTTTTTT.

V and J are TRBV19 and TRBJ1-1; TRBD1 aligns across 7 bases. Germline-derived CDR1 and CDR2 are LNHDA and SQIVND (reference sequence). V lost 4 bases and J lost 0; bases outside the gene matches: 2. The CDR3 totals 14 residues. Here the CDR3 DNA reads TGTGCCAGTAGTACGGGACAGTTGAACACTGAAGCTTTCTTT. It encodes CASSTGQLNTEAFF.